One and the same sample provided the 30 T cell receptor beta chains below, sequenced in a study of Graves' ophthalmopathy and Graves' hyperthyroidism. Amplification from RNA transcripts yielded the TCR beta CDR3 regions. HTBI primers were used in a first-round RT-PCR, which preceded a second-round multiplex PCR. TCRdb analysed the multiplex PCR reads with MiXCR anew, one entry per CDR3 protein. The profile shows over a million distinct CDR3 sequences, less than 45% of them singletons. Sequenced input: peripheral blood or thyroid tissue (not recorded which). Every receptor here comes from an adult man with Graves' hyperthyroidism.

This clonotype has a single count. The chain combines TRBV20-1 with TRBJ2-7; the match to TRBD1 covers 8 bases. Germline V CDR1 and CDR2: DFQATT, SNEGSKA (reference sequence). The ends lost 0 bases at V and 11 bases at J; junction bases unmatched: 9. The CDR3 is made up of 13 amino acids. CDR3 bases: TGCAGTGCTAGAGATCTTGGCAGGGGGCGGGAGTACTTC. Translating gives CSARDLGRGREYF.

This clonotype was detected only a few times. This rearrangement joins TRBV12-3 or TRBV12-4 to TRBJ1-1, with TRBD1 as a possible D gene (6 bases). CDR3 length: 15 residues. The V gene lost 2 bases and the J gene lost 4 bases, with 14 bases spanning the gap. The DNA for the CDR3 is TGTGCCAGCAGTTTATCGCTAACAGGGATCACTGAAGCTTTCTTT. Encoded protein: CASSLSLTGITEAFF.

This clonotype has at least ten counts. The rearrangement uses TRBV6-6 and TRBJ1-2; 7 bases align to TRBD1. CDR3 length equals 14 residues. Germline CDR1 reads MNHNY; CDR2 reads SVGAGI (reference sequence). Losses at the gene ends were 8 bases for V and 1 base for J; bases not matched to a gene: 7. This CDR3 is CASQGETDNYGYTF. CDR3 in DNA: TGTGCCAGCCAGGGGGAGACAGATAACTATGGCTACACCTTC.

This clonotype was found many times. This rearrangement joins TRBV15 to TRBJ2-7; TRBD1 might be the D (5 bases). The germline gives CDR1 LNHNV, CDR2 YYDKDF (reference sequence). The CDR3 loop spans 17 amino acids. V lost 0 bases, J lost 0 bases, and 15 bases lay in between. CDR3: CATSRDEVRGDSYEQYF. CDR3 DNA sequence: TGTGCCACCAGCAGAGATGAGGTTAGGGGTGACTCCTACGAGCAGTACTTC.

CDR3 sequence: CAISERGNTF. For the CDR3, the DNA is TGTGCCATCAGTGAACGAGGCAACACCTTC. J is TRBJ1-2 and V is TRBV10-3; D unresolved. V shed 3 bases and J shed 12 bases, with 8 bases lying between them. The CDR3 is 10 residues long. Germline CDR1 and CDR2: ENHRY and SYGVKD.

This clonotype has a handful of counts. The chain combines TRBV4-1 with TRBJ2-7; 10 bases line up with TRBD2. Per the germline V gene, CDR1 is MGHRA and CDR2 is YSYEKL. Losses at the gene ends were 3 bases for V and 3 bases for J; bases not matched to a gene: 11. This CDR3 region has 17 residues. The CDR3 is CASSHRLAGVGFYEQYF. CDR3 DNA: TGCGCCAGCAGCCACCGGCTAGCGGGAGTAGGGTTCTACGAGCAGTACTTC.

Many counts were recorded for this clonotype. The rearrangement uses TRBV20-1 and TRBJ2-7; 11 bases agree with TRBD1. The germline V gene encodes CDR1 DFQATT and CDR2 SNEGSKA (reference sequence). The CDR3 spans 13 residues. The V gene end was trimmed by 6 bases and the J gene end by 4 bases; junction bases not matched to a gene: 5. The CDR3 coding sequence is TGCAGTGCGCGGACAGGGGGCCAATACGAGCAGTACTTC. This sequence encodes CSARTGGQYEQYF.

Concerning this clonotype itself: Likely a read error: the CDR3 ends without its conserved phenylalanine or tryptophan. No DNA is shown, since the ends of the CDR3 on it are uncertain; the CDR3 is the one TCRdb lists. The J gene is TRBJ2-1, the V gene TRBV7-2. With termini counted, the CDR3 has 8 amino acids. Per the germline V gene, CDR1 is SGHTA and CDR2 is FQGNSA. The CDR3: CASSLAQS.

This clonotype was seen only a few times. The CDR3 sequence: CASSLVGIDYGYTF. CDR3 nucleotide sequence: TGTGCCAGCAGCTTGGTCGGGATCGATTATGGCTACACCTTC. The rearrangement joins TRBV5-6 to TRBJ1-2; D gene uncertain. Trimming removed 0 bases at V and 5 bases at J, with 11 bases between. This CDR3 region has 14 residues. Germline loops: CDR1 SGHDT, CDR2 YYEEEE.

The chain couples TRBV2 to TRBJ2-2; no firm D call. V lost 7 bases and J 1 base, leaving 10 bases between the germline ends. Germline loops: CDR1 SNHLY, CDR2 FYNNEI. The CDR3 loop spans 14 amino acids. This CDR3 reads CASKEQLNTGELFF. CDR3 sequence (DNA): TGTGCCAGCAAGGAACAGCTGAACACCGGGGAGCTGTTTTTT.

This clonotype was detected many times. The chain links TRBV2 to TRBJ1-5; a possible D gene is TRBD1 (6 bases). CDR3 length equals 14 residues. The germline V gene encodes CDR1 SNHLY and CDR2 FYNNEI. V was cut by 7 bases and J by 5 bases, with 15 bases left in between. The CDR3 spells CASTSGDTYQPQHF. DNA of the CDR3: TGTGCCAGCACTTCAGGGGATACGTATCAGCCCCAGCATTTT.

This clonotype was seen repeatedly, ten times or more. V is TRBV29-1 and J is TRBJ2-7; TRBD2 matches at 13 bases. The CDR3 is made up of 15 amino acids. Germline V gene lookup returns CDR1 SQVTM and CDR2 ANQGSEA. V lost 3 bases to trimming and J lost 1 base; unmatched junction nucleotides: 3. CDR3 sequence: CSVEGTSGASYEQYF. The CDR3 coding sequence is TGCAGCGTTGAGGGGACTAGCGGGGCATCCTACGAGCAGTACTTC.

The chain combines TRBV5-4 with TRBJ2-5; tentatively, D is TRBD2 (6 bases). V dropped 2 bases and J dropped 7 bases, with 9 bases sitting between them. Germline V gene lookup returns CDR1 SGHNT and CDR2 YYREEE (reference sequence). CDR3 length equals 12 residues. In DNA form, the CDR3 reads TGTGCCAGCAGCTTAGCGGGCGTGACCCAGTACTTC. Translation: CASSLAGVTQYF.

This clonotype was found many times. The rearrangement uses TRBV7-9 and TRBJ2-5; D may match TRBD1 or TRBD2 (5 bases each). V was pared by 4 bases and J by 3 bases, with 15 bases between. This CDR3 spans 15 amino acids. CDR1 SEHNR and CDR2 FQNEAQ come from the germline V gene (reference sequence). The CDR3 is CASSSRDAREETQYF. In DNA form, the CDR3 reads TGTGCCAGCAGCTCCCGGGACGCAAGGGAAGAGACCCAGTACTTC.

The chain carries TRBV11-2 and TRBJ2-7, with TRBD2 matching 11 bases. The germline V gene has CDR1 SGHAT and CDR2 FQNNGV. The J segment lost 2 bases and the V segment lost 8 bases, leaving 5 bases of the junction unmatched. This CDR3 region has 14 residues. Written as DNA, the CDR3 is TGTGCCAGCGGGACTAGCGGTTTGGCCTACGAGCAGTACTTC. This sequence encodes CASGTSGLAYEQYF.

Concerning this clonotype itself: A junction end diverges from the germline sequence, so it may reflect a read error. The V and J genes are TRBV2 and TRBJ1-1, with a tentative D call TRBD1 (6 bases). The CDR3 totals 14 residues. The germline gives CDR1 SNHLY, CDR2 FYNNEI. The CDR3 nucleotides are TGTGCCAGCAGCCTCACAGGGCCGAGCACTGAAGCTTTCTTC. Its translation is CASSLTGPSTEAFF.

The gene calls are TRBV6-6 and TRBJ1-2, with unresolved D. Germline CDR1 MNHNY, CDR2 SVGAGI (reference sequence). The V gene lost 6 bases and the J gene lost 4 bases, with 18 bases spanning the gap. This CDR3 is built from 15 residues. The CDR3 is CASSDASGRGYGYTF. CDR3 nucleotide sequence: TGTGCCAGCAGCGATGCGTCTGGACGGGGCTATGGCTACACCTTC.

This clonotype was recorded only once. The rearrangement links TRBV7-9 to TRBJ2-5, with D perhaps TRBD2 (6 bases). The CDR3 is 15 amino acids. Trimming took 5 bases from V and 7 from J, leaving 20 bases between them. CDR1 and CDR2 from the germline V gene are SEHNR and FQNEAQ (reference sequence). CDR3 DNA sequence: TGTGCCAGCAGCCTCTTGACCGGGAGATCGGGGACCCAGTACTTC. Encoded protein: CASSLLTGRSGTQYF.

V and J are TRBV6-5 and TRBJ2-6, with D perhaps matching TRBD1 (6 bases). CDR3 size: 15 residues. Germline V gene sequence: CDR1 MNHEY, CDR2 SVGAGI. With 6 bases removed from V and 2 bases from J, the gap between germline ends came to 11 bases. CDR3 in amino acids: CASRHRDTGANVLTF. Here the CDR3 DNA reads TGTGCCAGCAGACACAGGGATACTGGGGCCAACGTCCTGACTTTC.

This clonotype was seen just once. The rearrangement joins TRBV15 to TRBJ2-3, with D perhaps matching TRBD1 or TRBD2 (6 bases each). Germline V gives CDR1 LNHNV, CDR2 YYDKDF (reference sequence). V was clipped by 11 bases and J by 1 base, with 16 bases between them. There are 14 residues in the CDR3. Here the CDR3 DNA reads TGTGCCGCTAGGCCGGGGGCCGGCACAGATACGCAGTATTTT. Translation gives CAARPGAGTDTQYF.

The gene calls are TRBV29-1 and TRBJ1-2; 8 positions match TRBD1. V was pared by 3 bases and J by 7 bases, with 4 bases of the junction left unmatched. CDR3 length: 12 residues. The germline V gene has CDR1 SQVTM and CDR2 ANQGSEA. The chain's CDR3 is CSVERDRGGYTF. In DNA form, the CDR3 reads TGCAGCGTTGAGAGAGACAGGGGTGGCTACACCTTC.

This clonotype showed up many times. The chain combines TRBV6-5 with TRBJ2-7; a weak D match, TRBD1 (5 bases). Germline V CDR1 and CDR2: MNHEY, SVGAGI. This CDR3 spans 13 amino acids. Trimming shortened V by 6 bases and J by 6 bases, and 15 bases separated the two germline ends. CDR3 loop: CASRERQSREQYF. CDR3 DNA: TGTGCCAGCAGGGAGCGACAGTCACGCGAGCAGTACTTC.

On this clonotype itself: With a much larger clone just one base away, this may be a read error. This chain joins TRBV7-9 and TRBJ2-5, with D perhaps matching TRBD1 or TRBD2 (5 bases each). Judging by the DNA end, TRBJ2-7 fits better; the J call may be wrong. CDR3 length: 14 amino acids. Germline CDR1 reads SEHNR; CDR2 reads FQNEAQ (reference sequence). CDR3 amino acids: CASSASRRGHEQYF. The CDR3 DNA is TGTGCCAGCAGCGCCTCCCGCCGGGGCCACGAGCAGTACTTC.

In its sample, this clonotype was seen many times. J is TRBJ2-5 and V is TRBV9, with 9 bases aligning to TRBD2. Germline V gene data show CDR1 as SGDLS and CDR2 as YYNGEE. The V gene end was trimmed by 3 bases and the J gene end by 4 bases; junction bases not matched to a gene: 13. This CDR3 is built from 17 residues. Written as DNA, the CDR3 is TGTGCCAGCAGCGACTTGATCGCAAGCGGGGGGAGAGAGACCCAGTACTTC. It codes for CASSDLIASGGRETQYF.

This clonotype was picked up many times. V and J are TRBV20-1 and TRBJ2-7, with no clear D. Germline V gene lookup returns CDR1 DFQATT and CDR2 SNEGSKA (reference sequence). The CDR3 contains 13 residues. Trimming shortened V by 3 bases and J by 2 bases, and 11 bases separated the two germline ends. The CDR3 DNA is TGCAGTGCTAGCGGTCTGCCCGCCTACGAGCAGTACTTC. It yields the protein CSASGLPAYEQYF.

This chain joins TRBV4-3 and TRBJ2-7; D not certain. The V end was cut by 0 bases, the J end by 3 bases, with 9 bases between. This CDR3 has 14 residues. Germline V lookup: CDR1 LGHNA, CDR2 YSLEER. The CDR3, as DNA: TGCGCCAGCAGCCAAGATCGTCGGTACTACGAGCAGTACTTC. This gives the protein CASSQDRRYYEQYF.

CDR3 sequence (DNA): TGTGCCAGCAGCGTGGTCTCGGGGGCGGGAAACACCATATATTTT. Translating gives CASSVVSGAGNTIYF. The chain links TRBV9 to TRBJ1-3, with D perhaps TRBD1 (6 bases). Trimming removed 2 bases at V and 4 bases at J, with 13 bases between. The CDR3 spans 15 residues. CDR1 and CDR2 from the germline V gene are SGDLS and YYNGEE. The whole variable domain, filled in from reference TRBV9 and TRBJ1-3, reads DSGVTQTPKHLITATGQRVTLRCSPRSGDLSVYWYQQSLDQGLQFLIQYYNGEERAKGNILERFSAQQFPDLHSELNLSSLELGDSALYFCASSVVSGAGNTIYFGEGSWLTVV.

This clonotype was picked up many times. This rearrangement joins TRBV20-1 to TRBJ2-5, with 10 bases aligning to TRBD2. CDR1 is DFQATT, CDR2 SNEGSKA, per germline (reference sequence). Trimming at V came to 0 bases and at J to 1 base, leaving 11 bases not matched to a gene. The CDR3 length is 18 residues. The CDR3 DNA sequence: TGCAGTGCTAGAGATTGGGCTAGCGGGAGATGGGGCCAAGAGACCCAGTACTTC. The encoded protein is CSARDWASGRWGQETQYF.

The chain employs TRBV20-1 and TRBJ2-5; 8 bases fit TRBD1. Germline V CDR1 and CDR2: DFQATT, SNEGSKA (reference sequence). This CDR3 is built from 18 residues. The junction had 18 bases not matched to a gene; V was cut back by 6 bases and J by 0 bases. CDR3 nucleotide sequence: TGCAGTGCCGCCCTAGTCGGGAGCAGGGGGCGCGACCAAGAGACCCAGTACTTC. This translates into CSAALVGSRGRDQETQYF.

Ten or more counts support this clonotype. The chain's CDR3 is CASSRFSGSSDEQYF. In nucleotides, the CDR3 is TGTGCCAGCAGCCGGTTTAGCGGGAGTTCCGACGAGCAGTACTTC. The chain has TRBV7-7 and TRBJ2-7, with 9 bases matching TRBD2. Germline V gene sequence: CDR1 SSHAT, CDR2 FNYEAQ (reference sequence). With 5 bases clipped from V and 5 bases from J, the junction kept 10 bases outside the gene matches. The CDR3 runs 15 residues. The full variable domain, rest sourced from reference TRBV7-7 and TRBJ2-7, is GAGVSQSPRYKVTKRGQDVTLRCDPISSHATLYWYQQALGQGPEFLTYFNYEAQPDKSGLPSDRFSAERPEGSISTLTIQRTEQRDSAMYRCASSRFSGSSDEQYFGPGTRLTVT.